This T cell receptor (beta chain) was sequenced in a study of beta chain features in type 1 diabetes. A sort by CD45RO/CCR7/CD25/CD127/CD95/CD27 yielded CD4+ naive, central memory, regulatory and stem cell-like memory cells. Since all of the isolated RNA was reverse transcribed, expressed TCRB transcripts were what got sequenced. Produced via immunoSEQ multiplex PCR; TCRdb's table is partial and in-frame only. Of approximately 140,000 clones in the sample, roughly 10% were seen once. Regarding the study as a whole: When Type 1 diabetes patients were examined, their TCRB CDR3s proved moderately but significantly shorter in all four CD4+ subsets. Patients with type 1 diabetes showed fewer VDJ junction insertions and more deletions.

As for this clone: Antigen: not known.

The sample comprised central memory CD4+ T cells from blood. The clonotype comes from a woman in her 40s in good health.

The CDR3 nucleotides are TGTGCCAGCAGCTTAGGGTCAGATGTCGGGTACGAGCAGTACTTC. This gives the protein CASSLGSDVGYEQYF. This chain uses TRBV7-2 with TRBJ2-7; D is unresolved. The CDR3 extends over 15 amino acids. Between the trimmed V and J ends, which lost 1 base and 4 bases, there was a span of 14 bases. CDR1 is SGHTA and CDR2 is FQGNSA in the germline V gene.